This TCR beta chain was recovered during a study of blood T cell repertoires in COVID-19. The method was immunoSEQ multiplex PCR; TCRdb's version includes in-frame clones alone and lacks a portion of them. The sample yields a few hundred thousand clones, over 75% seen once. The CDR3 is made up of 15 amino acids. The V gene's germline CDR1 is MNHEY and CDR2 SVGAGI. Unmatched junction bases numbered 8, after V lost 6 bases and J lost 3 bases. The V and J genes are TRBV6-5 and TRBJ1-2; 9 bases match TRBD1. This sequence originates from a woman aged 25 to 45 who had recovered from COVID-19. The sequencing input was PBMCs or T cells enriched from blood (not recorded which). CDR3 residues: CASSRTGATDYGYTF. In DNA form, the CDR3 reads TGTGCCAGCAGCAGGACAGGGGCGACGGACTATGGCTACACCTTC.